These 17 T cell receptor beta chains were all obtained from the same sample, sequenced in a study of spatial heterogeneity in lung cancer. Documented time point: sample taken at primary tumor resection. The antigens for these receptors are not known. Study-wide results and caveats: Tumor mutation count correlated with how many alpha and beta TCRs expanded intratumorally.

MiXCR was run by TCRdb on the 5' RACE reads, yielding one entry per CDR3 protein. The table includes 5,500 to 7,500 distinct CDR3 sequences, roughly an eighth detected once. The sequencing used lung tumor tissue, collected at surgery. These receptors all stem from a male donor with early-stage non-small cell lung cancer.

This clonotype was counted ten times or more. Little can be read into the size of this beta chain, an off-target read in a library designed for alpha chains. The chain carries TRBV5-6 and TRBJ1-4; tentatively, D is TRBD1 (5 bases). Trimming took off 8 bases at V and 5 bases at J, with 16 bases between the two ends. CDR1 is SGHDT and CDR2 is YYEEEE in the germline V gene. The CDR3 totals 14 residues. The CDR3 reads CASFIDGANEKLFF. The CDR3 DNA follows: TGTGCCAGTTTCATAGACGGGGCAAATGAAAAACTGTTTTTT.

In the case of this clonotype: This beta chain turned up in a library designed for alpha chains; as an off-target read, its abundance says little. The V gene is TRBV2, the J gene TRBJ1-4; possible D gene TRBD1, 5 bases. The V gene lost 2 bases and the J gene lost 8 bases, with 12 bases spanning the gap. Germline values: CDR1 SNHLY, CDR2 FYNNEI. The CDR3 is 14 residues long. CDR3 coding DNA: TGTGCCAGCAGTGAATTTGTAGGGGCCGAAAAACTGTTTTTT. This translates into CASSEFVGAEKLFF.

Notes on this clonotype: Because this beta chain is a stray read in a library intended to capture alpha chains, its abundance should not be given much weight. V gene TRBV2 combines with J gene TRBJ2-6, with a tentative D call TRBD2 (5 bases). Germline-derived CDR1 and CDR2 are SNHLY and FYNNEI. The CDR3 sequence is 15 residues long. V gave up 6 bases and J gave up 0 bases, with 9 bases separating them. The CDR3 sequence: CASRVGNSGANVLTF. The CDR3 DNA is TGTGCCAGCAGAGTCGGGAACTCTGGGGCCAACGTCCTGACTTTC.

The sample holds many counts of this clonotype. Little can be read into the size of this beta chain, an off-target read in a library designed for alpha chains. The chain's CDR3 is CASSLQQDPSYEQYF. Written as DNA, the CDR3 is TGTGCCAGCAGTTTACAACAGGACCCCTCCTACGAGCAGTACTTC. The chain is built from TRBV12-3 or TRBV12-4 and TRBJ2-7, with D possibly being TRBD1 (5 bases). Trimming removed 2 bases from V and 0 bases from J, with 11 bases in between. The CDR3 sequence is 15 residues long.

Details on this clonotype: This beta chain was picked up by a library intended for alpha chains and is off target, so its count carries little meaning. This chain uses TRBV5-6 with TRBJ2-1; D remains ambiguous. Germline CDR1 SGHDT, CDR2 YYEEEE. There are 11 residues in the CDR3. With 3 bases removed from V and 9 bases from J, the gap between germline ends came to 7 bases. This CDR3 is CASSWSLEQFF. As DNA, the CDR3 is TGTGCCAGCAGCTGGTCCCTTGAGCAGTTCTTC.

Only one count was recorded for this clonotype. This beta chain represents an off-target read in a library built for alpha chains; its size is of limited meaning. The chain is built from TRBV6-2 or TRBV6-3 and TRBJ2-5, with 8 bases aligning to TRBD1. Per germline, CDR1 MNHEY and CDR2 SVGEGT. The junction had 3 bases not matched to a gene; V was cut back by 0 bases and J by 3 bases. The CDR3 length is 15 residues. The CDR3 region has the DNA TGTGCCAGCAGTTACTCAGGGACAGGAAAAGAGACCCAGTACTTC. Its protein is CASSYSGTGKETQYF.

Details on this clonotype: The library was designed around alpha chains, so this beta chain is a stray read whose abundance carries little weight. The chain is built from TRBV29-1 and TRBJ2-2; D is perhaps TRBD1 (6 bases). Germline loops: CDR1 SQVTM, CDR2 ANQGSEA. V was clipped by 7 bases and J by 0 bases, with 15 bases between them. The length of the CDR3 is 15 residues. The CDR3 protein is CSAAQGSANTGELFF. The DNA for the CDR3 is TGCAGCGCCGCCCAGGGGTCGGCGAACACCGGGGAGCTGTTTTTT.

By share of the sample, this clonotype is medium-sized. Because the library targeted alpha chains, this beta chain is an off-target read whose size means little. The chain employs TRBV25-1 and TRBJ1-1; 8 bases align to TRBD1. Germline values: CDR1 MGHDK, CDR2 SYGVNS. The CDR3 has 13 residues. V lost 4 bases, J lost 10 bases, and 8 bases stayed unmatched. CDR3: CASSVLDRGLAFF. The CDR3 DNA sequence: TGTGCCAGCAGTGTCCTCGACAGGGGATTAGCTTTCTTT.

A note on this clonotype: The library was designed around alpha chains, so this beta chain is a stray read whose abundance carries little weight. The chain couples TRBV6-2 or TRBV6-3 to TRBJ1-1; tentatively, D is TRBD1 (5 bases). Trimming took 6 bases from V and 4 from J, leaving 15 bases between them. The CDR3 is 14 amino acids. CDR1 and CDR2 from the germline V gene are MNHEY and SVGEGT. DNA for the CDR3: TGTGCCAGCAGGACATTTGGGGGTGGCACTGAAGCTTTCTTT. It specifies CASRTFGGGTEAFF.

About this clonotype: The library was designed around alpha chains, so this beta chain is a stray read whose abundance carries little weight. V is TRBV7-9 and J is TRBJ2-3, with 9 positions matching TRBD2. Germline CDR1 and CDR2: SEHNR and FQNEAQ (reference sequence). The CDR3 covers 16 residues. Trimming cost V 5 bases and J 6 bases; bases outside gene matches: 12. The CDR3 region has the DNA TGTGCCAGCAGCCCCCTAGGGACTAGCAGAGGGGATACGCAGTATTTT. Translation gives CASSPLGTSRGDTQYF.

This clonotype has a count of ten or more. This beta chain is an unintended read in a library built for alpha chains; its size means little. The CDR3 DNA reads TGTGCCAGCAGTCCCGGGACAGGGGCGTCTCGGGATGGCTACACCTTC. Encoded protein: CASSPGTGASRDGYTF. The chain carries TRBV28 and TRBJ1-2, with 10 positions matching TRBD1. The germline CDR1 and CDR2 sequences are MDHEN and SYDVKM. This CDR3 region has 16 residues. Trimming removed 5 bases from V and 6 bases from J; junction bases left unmatched: 12.

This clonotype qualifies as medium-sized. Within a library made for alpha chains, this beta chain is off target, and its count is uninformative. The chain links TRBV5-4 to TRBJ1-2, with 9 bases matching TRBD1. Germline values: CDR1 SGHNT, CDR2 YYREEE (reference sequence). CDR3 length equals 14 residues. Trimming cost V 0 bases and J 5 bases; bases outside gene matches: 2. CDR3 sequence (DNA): TGTGCCAGCAGCTTGGTACAGGGGGCGTATGGCTACACCTTC. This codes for CASSLVQGAYGYTF.

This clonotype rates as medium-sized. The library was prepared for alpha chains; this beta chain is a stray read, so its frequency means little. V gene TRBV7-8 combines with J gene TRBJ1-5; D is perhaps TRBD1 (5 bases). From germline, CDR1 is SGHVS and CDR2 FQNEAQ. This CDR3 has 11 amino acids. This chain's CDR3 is CGSGEYQPQHF. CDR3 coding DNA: TGTGGGTCGGGGGAGTATCAGCCCCAGCATTTT.

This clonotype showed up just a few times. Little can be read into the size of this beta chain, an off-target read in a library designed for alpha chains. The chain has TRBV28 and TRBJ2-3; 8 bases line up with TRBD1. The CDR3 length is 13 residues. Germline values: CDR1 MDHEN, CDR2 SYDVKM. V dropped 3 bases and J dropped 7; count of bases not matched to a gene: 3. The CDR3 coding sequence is TGTGCCAGCAGTTTTCAGGGGGCTTATACGCAGTATTTT. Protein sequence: CASSFQGAYTQYF.

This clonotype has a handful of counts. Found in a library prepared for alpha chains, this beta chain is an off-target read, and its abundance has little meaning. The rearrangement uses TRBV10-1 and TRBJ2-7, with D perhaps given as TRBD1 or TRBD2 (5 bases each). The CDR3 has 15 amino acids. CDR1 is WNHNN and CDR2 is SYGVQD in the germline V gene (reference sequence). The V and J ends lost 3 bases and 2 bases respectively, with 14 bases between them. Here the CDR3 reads CASSDGSAGTYEQYF. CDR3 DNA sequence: TGCGCCAGCAGTGATGGTAGCGCAGGGACCTACGAGCAGTACTTC.

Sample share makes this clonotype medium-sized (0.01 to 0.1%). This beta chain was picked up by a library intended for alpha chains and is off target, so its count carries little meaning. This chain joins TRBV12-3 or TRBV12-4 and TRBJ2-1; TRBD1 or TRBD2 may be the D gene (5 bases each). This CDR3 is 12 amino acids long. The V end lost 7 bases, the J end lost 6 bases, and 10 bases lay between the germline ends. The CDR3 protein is CASNSGTNEQFF. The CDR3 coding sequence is TGTGCCAGCAATTCGGGGACCAATGAGCAGTTCTTC.

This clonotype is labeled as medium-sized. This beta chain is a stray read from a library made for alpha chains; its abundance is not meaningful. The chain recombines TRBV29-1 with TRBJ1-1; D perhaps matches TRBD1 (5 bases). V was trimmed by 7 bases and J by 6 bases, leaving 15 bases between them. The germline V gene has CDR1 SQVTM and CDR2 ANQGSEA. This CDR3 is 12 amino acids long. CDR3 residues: CSAGRDVSEAFF. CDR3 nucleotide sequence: TGCAGCGCCGGTAGGGACGTCTCTGAAGCTTTCTTT.